These 14 T cell receptor beta chains share one sample of origin, sequenced in a study of blood T cell repertoires in COVID-19. Clones were sequenced by immunoSEQ multiplex PCR, and TCRdb holds only the in-frame ones, with some missing. This table holds 130,000 to 150,000 clones, roughly 80% found once. Source material: peripheral blood. All receptors derive from a woman aged 70-85 years with COVID-19, enrolled during active disease.

The chain has TRBV24-1 and TRBJ2-3, with TRBD1 matching over 8 bases. Germline V gene sequence: CDR1 KGHDR, CDR2 SFDVKD. The CDR3 sequence is 15 residues long. The V and J ends lost 3 bases and 4 bases, in that order; junction bases with no gene match: 5. CDR3: CATSDSKQGADTQYF. The CDR3 DNA is TGTGCCACCAGTGATAGCAAACAGGGGGCAGATACGCAGTATTTT.

V usage is TRBV5-1 and J usage is TRBJ2-2; 8 nucleotides align to TRBD1. CDR3 length: 16 amino acids. Looked up from germline, CDR1 is SGHRS and CDR2 is YFSETQ. Germline trimming cut 4 bases from V and 5 bases from J; bases unmatched to any gene: 10. The CDR3 DNA sequence: TGCGCCAGCAGCCGCCAGGGGGCAGGAGAAACCGGGGAGCTGTTTTTT. It encodes CASSRQGAGETGELFF.

This clone was observed once. V and J are TRBV19 and TRBJ2-7; 7 nucleotides line up with TRBD1. V dropped 5 bases and J dropped 7; count of bases not matched to a gene: 8. In germline, CDR1 is LNHDA, CDR2 SQIVND (reference sequence). CDR3 length equals 13 residues. The CDR3 loop is CASSGDSLLEQYF. The CDR3 DNA sequence: TGTGCCAGTAGTGGGGACAGCCTTCTGGAGCAGTACTTC.

The chain has TRBV3-1 (or the pseudogene TRBV3-2) and TRBJ2-5, with 11 bases that match TRBD1. The J segment lost 1 base and the V segment lost 0 bases, leaving 7 bases of the junction unmatched. This CDR3 has 18 amino acids. The germline V gene has CDR1 LGHDT and CDR2 YNNKEL (reference sequence). CDR3 residues: CASSQDGDRGTIQETQYF. The DNA for the CDR3 is TGTGCCAGCAGCCAAGACGGGGACAGGGGGACGATCCAAGAGACCCAGTACTTC.

This rearrangement joins TRBV9 to TRBJ2-3, with 7 bases aligning to TRBD2. With 1 base clipped from V and 2 bases from J, the junction kept 4 bases outside the gene matches. CDR3 size: 15 residues. Germline CDR1 is SGDLS and CDR2 is YYNGEE. The CDR3 here is CASSVSGAHTDTQYF. The CDR3 DNA sequence: TGTGCCAGCAGCGTAAGCGGGGCCCACACAGATACGCAGTATTTT.

The chain employs TRBV3-1 (or the pseudogene TRBV3-2) and TRBJ2-2; 12 positions match TRBD1. Germline trimming cut 4 bases from V and 7 bases from J; bases unmatched to any gene: 4. The CDR3 extends over 15 amino acids. Germline-derived CDR1 and CDR2 are LGHDT and YNNKEL (reference sequence). The CDR3 region has the DNA TGTGCCAGCAGCCCCCGGGACAGGGGGCGCGGGGAGCTGTTTTTT. Translated: CASSPRDRGRGELFF.

This chain connects TRBV7-2 to TRBJ1-2, with 7 bases aligning to TRBD1. This CDR3 comprises 16 residues. V shed 1 base and J 7 bases; nucleotides not matched to a gene: 12. Germline lookup yields CDR1 SGHTA and CDR2 FQGNSA. Here the CDR3 DNA reads TGTGCCAGCAGCTTAGTGGGGACAGCATCGGATAGTGGCTACACCTTC. This encodes CASSLVGTASDSGYTF. Filled out from reference TRBV7-2 and TRBJ1-2, the complete variable domain reads GAGVSQSPSNKVTEKGKDVELRCDPISGHTALYWYRQSLGQGLEFLIYFQGNSAPDKSGLPSDRFSAERTGGSVSTLTIQRTQQEDSAVYLCASSLVGTASDSGYTFGSGTRLTVV.

The rearrangement joins TRBV9 to TRBJ2-1; D might be TRBD2 (6 bases). There are 14 residues in the CDR3. Trimming took 2 bases from V and 9 from J, leaving 15 bases between them. The V gene's germline CDR1 is SGDLS and CDR2 YYNGEE. This chain's CDR3 is CASSVPSAGSEQFF. The CDR3 DNA reads TGTGCCAGCAGCGTCCCTAGCGCAGGGTCTGAGCAGTTCTTC.

V and J are TRBV23-1 and TRBJ2-3; 7 positions agree with TRBD2. TRBV23-1 is noted as an ORF with a role that remains uncertain. J lost 5 bases, V lost 5 bases, and 16 bases had no gene match. The CDR3 is 17 amino acids. DNA of the CDR3: TGCGCCAGCAGTTGGGTCCAGCGGGGCGAAAAACGAGATACGCAGTATTTT. It codes for CASSWVQRGEKRDTQYF.

The chain joins TRBV6-5 to TRBJ1-1; TRBD1 matches 7 bases. The length of the CDR3 is 14 residues. J was trimmed by 4 bases and V by 6 bases; bases with no gene match: 8. Looked up from germline, CDR1 is MNHEY and CDR2 is SVGAGI. CDR3 DNA: TGTGCCAGCAGCCGGAGCCGGGACAGCACTGAAGCTTTCTTT. This encodes CASSRSRDSTEAFF.

This clone was seen a single time. The chain carries TRBV5-4 and TRBJ2-3; D uncertain. The V end was cut by 4 bases, the J end by 0 bases, with 15 bases between. The CDR3 length is 16 residues. The germline V gene encodes CDR1 SGHNT and CDR2 YYREEE (reference sequence). The CDR3 loop is CASSPRAGPSTDTQYF. The CDR3, as DNA: TGTGCCAGCAGCCCCAGAGCAGGTCCTAGCACAGATACGCAGTATTTT. Combining the CDR3 with reference TRBV5-4 and TRBJ2-3 gives the whole variable domain ETGVTQSPTHLIKTRGQQVTLRCSSQSGHNTVSWYQQALGQGPQFIFQYYREEENGRGNFPPRFSGLQFPNYSSELNVNALELDDSALYLCASSPRAGPSTDTQYFGPGTRLTVL.

The genes are TRBV5-1 and TRBJ2-7, with D uncertain. Germline V gene lookup returns CDR1 SGHRS and CDR2 YFSETQ. This CDR3 region has 13 residues. The V gene lost 0 bases and the J gene lost 1 base, with 5 bases spanning the gap. For the CDR3, the DNA is TGCGCCAGCAGCTTGGACGGGTCCTACGAGCAGTACTTC. This sequence encodes CASSLDGSYEQYF. The entire variable domain, with the rest obtained from reference TRBV5-1 and TRBJ2-7, is as follows: KAGVTQTPRYLIKTRGQQVTLSCSPISGHRSVSWYQQTPGQGLQFLFEYFSETQRNKGNFPGRFSGRQFSNSRSEMNVSTLELGDSALYLCASSLDGSYEQYFGPGTRLTVT.

This chain connects TRBV18 to TRBJ1-2; 7 bases agree with TRBD1. This CDR3 contains 14 residues. In germline, CDR1 is KGHSH, CDR2 LQKENI. The junction had 11 bases not matched to a gene; V was cut back by 3 bases and J by 10 bases. The CDR3 sequence: CASSPPGQTLLYTF. CDR3 DNA: TGTGCCAGCTCACCTCCGGGACAGACTTTACTCTACACCTTC.

A single count supports this clone. J is TRBJ1-2 and V is TRBV30; 8 positions match TRBD1. CDR1 and CDR2 (germline): GTSNPN, SVGIG (reference sequence). The CDR3 totals 13 residues. The V segment lost 2 bases and the J segment 7 bases; nucleotides outside the gene matches: 6. CDR3 in amino acids: CAWSPDRGSGYTF. The CDR3 DNA sequence: TGTGCCTGGAGTCCCGACAGGGGAAGTGGCTACACCTTC.